Sequencing of this TCR beta chain was carried out in a study of T cells after somatic rescue of genetic block. Assay: immunoSEQ multiplex PCR; the TCRdb copy retains only in-frame clones and omits some. The sample holds some 70,000 clones, about nine tenths seen once. This receptor was taken from a man between 25 and 39 years old. Sequencing input: peripheral blood mononuclear cells (PBMCs).

The CDR3 is CASGLQGLAGGYHPDTQYF. In DNA form, the CDR3 reads TGTGCTAGTGGTTTACAGGGACTAGCGGGGGGATACCACCCCGATACGCAGTATTTT. The V call is TRBV12-5, the J call TRBJ2-3; 15 bases are shared with TRBD2. The CDR3 runs to 19 residues. The V gene's germline CDR1 is LGHNT and CDR2 FRNRAP. The V and J ends lost 3 bases and 6 bases, in that order; junction bases with no gene match: 13.